The present T cell receptor (beta chain) was sequenced within a study of regulatory T cells in long-lasting Graves disease. This clonotype was recorded a few times. No antigen is known for it. Germline-derived CDR1 and CDR2 are LNHDA and SQIVND (reference sequence). Trimming took 3 bases from V and 2 from J; bases not matched to a gene: 9. This CDR3 spans 17 amino acids. Stated time point: newly diagnosed GD, antithyroid drugs for less than 3 months. The TCR library was made from RNA that had been extracted from PBMCs in TRIzol. Study-wide points: Only peripheral blood was studied, not thyroid tissue. Accuracy was perhaps lowered by the small sample size.

Sequencing libraries for TCR beta were prepared with iRepertoire HTBI primers and Arm-PCR of CDR3 regions. TCRdb called the multiplex PCR reads again in MiXCR, with one record for every CDR3 protein. This table has approximately 400,000 distinct CDR3 sequences, under 15% appearing once. This same sample was also part of a study on T cells in Graves' hyperthyroidism and ophthalmopathy. Per that study: TCR CDR3 regions were first amplified by RT-PCR with HTBI primers. Ophthalmopathy stood apart from stable hyperthyroidism in a 13 V-J model.

Source: peripheral blood mononuclear cells (PBMCs), taken at new diagnosis, from a patient treated with antithyroid drugs. This sequence originates from a woman younger than 45 with Graves disease. The chain carries TRBV19 and TRBJ2-1, with 8 nucleotides matching TRBD1. CDR3 DNA sequence: TGTGCCAGTAGTATTCTTTTAACAGGGGGTACCTACAATGAGCAGTTCTTC. Protein product: CASSILLTGGTYNEQFF.